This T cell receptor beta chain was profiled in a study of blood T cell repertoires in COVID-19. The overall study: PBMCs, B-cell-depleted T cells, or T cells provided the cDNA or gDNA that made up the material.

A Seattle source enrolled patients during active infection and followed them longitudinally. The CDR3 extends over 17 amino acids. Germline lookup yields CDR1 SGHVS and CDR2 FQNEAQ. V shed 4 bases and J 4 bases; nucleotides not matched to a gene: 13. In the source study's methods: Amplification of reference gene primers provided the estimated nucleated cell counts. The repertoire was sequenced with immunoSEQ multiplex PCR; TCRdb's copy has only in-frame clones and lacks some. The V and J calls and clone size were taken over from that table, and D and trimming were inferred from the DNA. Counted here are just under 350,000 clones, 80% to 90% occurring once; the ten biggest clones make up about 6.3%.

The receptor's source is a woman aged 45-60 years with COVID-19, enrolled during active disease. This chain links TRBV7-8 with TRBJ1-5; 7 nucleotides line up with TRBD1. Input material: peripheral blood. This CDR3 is CASSSPIDREGNQPQHF. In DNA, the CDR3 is TGTGCCAGCAGCTCCCCGATCGACAGGGAAGGAAATCAGCCCCAGCATTTT. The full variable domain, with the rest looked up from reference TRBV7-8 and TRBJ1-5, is GAGVSQSPRYKVAKRGQDVALRCDPISGHVSLFWYQQALGQGPEFLTYFQNEAQLDKSGLPSDRFFAERPEGSVSTLKIQRTQQEDSAVYLCASSSPIDREGNQPQHFGDGTRLSIL.